Listed below are T cell receptor beta chains from one sample, sequenced in a study of T cell changes during pregnancy in multiple sclerosis. Profiled with immunoSEQ multiplex PCR; TCRdb holds only in-frame clones, not every one. The profile shows approximately 70,000 clones, about 92% of them singletons. The sample here was peripheral blood, taken after pregnancy. These TCRs come from a female donor with multiple sclerosis, enrolled in a pregnancy study. Each CDR3 is given with its conserved first and last residue. The order of the fields is CDR3 DNA, CDR3 protein, V gene, J gene, clone size, D gene. The D gene is left open where the match is weak. Clone size appears in some rows only: once, few, many, or a class for an expanded clone.

CDR3nt: TGTGCCAGCAGTGAAGGCAGGGTCAGCAATCAGCCCCAGCATTTT
CDR3aa: CASSEGRVSNQPQHF
v_gene: TRBV2
j_gene: TRBJ1-5
abundance: NA
d_gene: NA

CDR3nt: TGCGCCAGCAGCCCGAAGACAGGGTTCATCAATCAGCCCCAGCATTTT
CDR3aa: CASSPKTGFINQPQHF
v_gene: TRBV4-1
j_gene: TRBJ1-5
abundance: NA
d_gene: TRBD1

CDR3nt: TGTGCCAGCAGCGTAGCGTCTAGCGGGATAGGCGAGCAGTTCTTC
CDR3aa: CASSVASSGIGEQFF
v_gene: TRBV9
j_gene: TRBJ2-1
abundance: NA
d_gene: TRBD2

CDR3nt: TGTGCCAGCAGTTTTAGGGCAGGGGGCCAGCCCCAGCATTTT
CDR3aa: CASSFRAGGQPQHF
v_gene: TRBV28
j_gene: TRBJ1-5
abundance: NA
d_gene: TRBD1

CDR3nt: TGTGCCAGCAGTGACGGGACTAGCGGGAAGGAGACCCAGTACTTC
CDR3aa: CASSDGTSGKETQYF
v_gene: TRBV2
j_gene: TRBJ2-5
abundance: few
d_gene: TRBD2

CDR3nt: TGTGCCAGCAGTTTAGCGGGAGGCCCCTACGAGCAGTACTTC
CDR3aa: CASSLAGGPYEQYF
v_gene: TRBV5-4
j_gene: TRBJ2-7
abundance: NA
d_gene: TRBD2

CDR3nt: TGCAGCGTTGCCCTAGCGGGACTCTACGAGCAGTACTTC
CDR3aa: CSVALAGLYEQYF
v_gene: TRBV29-1
j_gene: TRBJ2-7
abundance: NA
d_gene: TRBD2

CDR3nt: TGTGCCAGCATGAGTGTTGGGGGAGGGCAGCCCCAGCATTTT
CDR3aa: CASMSVGGGQPQHF
v_gene: TRBV25-1
j_gene: TRBJ1-5
abundance: NA
d_gene: NA

CDR3nt: TGTGCCAGCGGGGGGGCAGGGGTGACTGAAGCTTTCTTT
CDR3aa: CASGGAGVTEAFF
v_gene: TRBV9
j_gene: TRBJ1-1
abundance: NA
d_gene: NA

CDR3nt: TGTGCCAGCTTGTTGGCGGGAGGGCCTAGGTACGAGACCCAGTACTTC
CDR3aa: CASLLAGGPRYETQYF
v_gene: TRBV5-6
j_gene: TRBJ2-5
abundance: NA
d_gene: TRBD2

CDR3nt: TGCAGCGTGGGCACCGGACTAGCGGGAGTGTGGTTTGACATTCAGTACTTC
CDR3aa: CSVGTGLAGVWFDIQYF
v_gene: TRBV29-1
j_gene: TRBJ2-4
abundance: NA
d_gene: TRBD2

CDR3nt: TGTGCCAGCAGTGCGGGACAGGCTAACTATGGCTACACCTTC
CDR3aa: CASSAGQANYGYTF
v_gene: TRBV6-4
j_gene: TRBJ1-2
abundance: NA
d_gene: TRBD1

CDR3nt: TGTGCCAGCAGTCCCATAGCGGGAGGACCCGGGGAGCTGTTTTTT
CDR3aa: CASSPIAGGPGELFF
v_gene: TRBV6-4
j_gene: TRBJ2-2
abundance: NA
d_gene: TRBD2

CDR3nt: TGTGCCAGTAGTATCTCCAGGAAGACAGATACGCAGTATTTT
CDR3aa: CASSISRKTDTQYF
v_gene: TRBV19
j_gene: TRBJ2-3
abundance: NA
d_gene: NA

CDR3nt: TGTGCCAGCAGCCCCGGGGACAGGGGGCGTAGTGGCTACACCTTC
CDR3aa: CASSPGDRGRSGYTF
v_gene: TRBV11-2
j_gene: TRBJ1-2
abundance: NA
d_gene: TRBD1

CDR3nt: TGCAGCGTTGAAGGGGGTAGCGCAGGTCAGCCCCAGCATTTT
CDR3aa: CSVEGGSAGQPQHF
v_gene: TRBV29-1
j_gene: TRBJ1-5
abundance: NA
d_gene: NA

CDR3nt: TGCAGCGTGGCAAGACAGGGTTGGGCTGGGGCCAACGTCCTGACTTTC
CDR3aa: CSVARQGWAGANVLTF
v_gene: TRBV29-1
j_gene: TRBJ2-6
abundance: NA
d_gene: TRBD1

CDR3nt: TGTGCCAGTAGTATTCAGGCCCAAGAGACCCAGTACTTC
CDR3aa: CASSIQAQETQYF
v_gene: TRBV19
j_gene: TRBJ2-5
abundance: once
d_gene: NA

CDR3nt: TGCGCCAGCAGCTCCCCCGGGACTGGGAACACCGGGGAGCTGTTTTTT
CDR3aa: CASSSPGTGNTGELFF
v_gene: TRBV5-1
j_gene: TRBJ2-2
abundance: NA
d_gene: NA

CDR3nt: TGTGCCAGCAGAGAAACAGGGATTCTAGGCTACACCTTC
CDR3aa: CASRETGILGYTF
v_gene: TRBV25-1
j_gene: TRBJ1-2
abundance: NA
d_gene: NA

CDR3nt: TGTGCCAGCAGTTCGGTGTACAGTAGCAATCAGCCCCAGCATTTT
CDR3aa: CASSSVYSSNQPQHF
v_gene: TRBV27
j_gene: TRBJ1-5
abundance: NA
d_gene: NA

CDR3nt: TGCGCCAGCAGCCCGCGACTAGCGGGAGGGGGAGAGCAGTACTTC
CDR3aa: CASSPRLAGGGEQYF
v_gene: TRBV5-1
j_gene: TRBJ2-7
abundance: once
d_gene: TRBD2

CDR3nt: TGTGCCAGCAGTTACTCGAAACTAGCGGGAGCGGGGGAGCAGTTCTTC
CDR3aa: CASSYSKLAGAGEQFF
v_gene: TRBV6-8
j_gene: TRBJ2-1
abundance: NA
d_gene: TRBD2

CDR3nt: TGTGCCAGCAGTTTACAGCCACCGCTGACAGGTTTCACAGATACGCAGTATTTT
CDR3aa: CASSLQPPLTGFTDTQYF
v_gene: TRBV27
j_gene: TRBJ2-3
abundance: once
d_gene: NA

CDR3nt: TGTGCCATCAGTGACGGGGGGAGTAGCACAGATACGCAGTATTTT
CDR3aa: CAISDGGSSTDTQYF
v_gene: TRBV10-3
j_gene: TRBJ2-3
abundance: NA
d_gene: TRBD2

CDR3nt: TGCAGCGCAAGCGGACTAGCGGGTCGCTACGAGCAGTACTTC
CDR3aa: CSASGLAGRYEQYF
v_gene: TRBV29-1
j_gene: TRBJ2-7
abundance: NA
d_gene: TRBD2

CDR3nt: TGTGCCACCAGCAGAGATCCCAGGGTCGCTAGATACGAGCAGTACTTC
CDR3aa: CATSRDPRVARYEQYF
v_gene: TRBV15
j_gene: TRBJ2-7
abundance: NA
d_gene: NA

CDR3nt: TGTGCCAGCAGCTTAGCCCTGGGACAGGGAGAGGAGCCCCAGCATTTT
CDR3aa: CASSLALGQGEEPQHF
v_gene: TRBV7-9
j_gene: TRBJ1-5
abundance: NA
d_gene: TRBD1

CDR3nt: TGTGCCAGCTCCCGGACTAGCGCGAGCTCCTACAATGAGCAGTTCTTC
CDR3aa: CASSRTSASSYNEQFF
v_gene: TRBV18
j_gene: TRBJ2-1
abundance: NA
d_gene: TRBD2

CDR3nt: TGTGCCAGTAGTCCCCGGACAGAAACTTTGAACACTGAAGCTTTCTTT
CDR3aa: CASSPRTETLNTEAFF
v_gene: TRBV19
j_gene: TRBJ1-1
abundance: NA
d_gene: NA

CDR3nt: TGTGCCAGCAGCTTGCGGACAGTGATGGGACTGAACACTGAAGCTTTCTTT
CDR3aa: CASSLRTVMGLNTEAFF
v_gene: TRBV5-6
j_gene: TRBJ1-1
abundance: NA
d_gene: NA

CDR3nt: TGTGCCAGCAGCTTGCTAGCGCGGCCTCCCTACGAGCAGTACTTC
CDR3aa: CASSLLARPPYEQYF
v_gene: TRBV5-5
j_gene: TRBJ2-7
abundance: NA
d_gene: NA